Below, 9 T cell receptor beta chains from the same sample are listed, as sequenced in a study of T cells after yellow fever vaccination. In TCRdb, the 5' RACE reads were re-called with MiXCR into one record per CDR3 protein. Among around 70,000 distinct CDR3 sequences listed, roughly 6.9% were seen once. Sample: CD8+ T cells sorted from PBMCs, taken 5 days after the first yellow fever vaccination. The source is a man between 18 and 29 years old who received the YFV17D yellow fever vaccine.

This chain joins TRBV12-3 or TRBV12-4 and TRBJ1-5, with 9 bases identical to TRBD1. The CDR3 spans 14 residues. J lost 6 bases, V lost 7 bases, and 7 bases had no gene match. The CDR3 DNA follows: TGTGCCAGCATCGTCACAGGGGGCTTTCAGCCCCAGCATTTT. It encodes CASIVTGGFQPQHF.

This clonotype was found many times. The V and J genes are TRBV4-3 and TRBJ2-1; D uncertain. V gave up 5 bases and J gave up 5 bases, with 19 bases separating them. CDR3 length: 16 amino acids. Per germline, CDR1 LGHNA and CDR2 YSLEER. CDR3 region: CASSTLRLGSNNEQFF. In DNA, the CDR3 is TGCGCCAGCAGCACCCTGCGGTTGGGTTCGAACAATGAGCAGTTCTTC.

Ten or more counts support this clonotype. The chain is built from TRBV11-2 and TRBJ2-5; D unclear. V lost 0 bases, J lost 5 bases, and 13 bases lay in between. CDR1 SGHAT and CDR2 FQNNGV come from the germline V gene. The CDR3 sequence is 15 residues long. The CDR3 sequence is CASSLEGSSRETQYF. CDR3 nucleotides: TGTGCCAGCAGCTTAGAAGGCAGTTCGAGGGAGACCCAGTACTTC.

The count of this clonotype is one. The chain couples TRBV30 to TRBJ2-7, with D possibly being TRBD1 (6 bases). Trimming stripped 3 bases from V and 2 bases from J, with 11 bases between. The CDR3 has 13 residues. Germline lookup yields CDR1 GTSNPN and CDR2 SVGIG (reference sequence). The CDR3 reads CAWRIRGAYEQYF. The CDR3 nucleotides are TGTGCCTGGAGGATCAGGGGCGCCTACGAGCAGTACTTC.

This clonotype was observed many times. DNA of the CDR3: TGTGCCAGCACCTCCTCCGGACAGGGGTCCTCCTACGAGCAGTACGTC. It is translated as CASTSSGQGSSYEQYV. This chain connects TRBV5-6 to TRBJ2-7, with 9 positions matching TRBD1. The CDR3 sequence is 16 residues long. V lost 6 bases, J lost 0 bases, and 10 bases stayed unmatched. The V gene's germline CDR1 is SGHDT and CDR2 YYEEEE.

For the CDR3, the DNA is TGCAGTGCTAGAGTTTCTAGCTATGAGCAGTTCTTC. It encodes CSARVSSYEQFF. This chain links TRBV20-1 with TRBJ2-1, with a weak D call TRBD2 (5 bases). Germline loops: CDR1 DFQATT, CDR2 SNEGSKA (reference sequence). The CDR3 has 12 amino acids. Trimming shortened V by 1 base and J by 8 bases, and 9 bases separated the two germline ends.

The table lists this clonotype with a few counts. The chain links TRBV7-9 to TRBJ2-2, with D uncertain. V was clipped by 2 bases and J by 13 bases, with 11 bases between them. This CDR3 spans 12 amino acids. Germline V gives CDR1 SEHNR, CDR2 FQNEAQ (reference sequence). CDR3 bases: TGTGCCAGCAGCTTATGGACCTTAGGGCTGTTTTTT. The encoded protein is CASSLWTLGLFF.

The V and J genes are TRBV11-2 and TRBJ2-5; 7 positions agree with TRBD2. Germline CDR1 reads SGHAT; CDR2 reads FQNNGV. The length of the CDR3 is 15 residues. V trimming: 2 bases; J trimming: 1 base; junction bases outside the gene matches: 4. CDR3 sequence reads: CASSLWGGGQETQYF. CDR3 nucleotide sequence: TGTGCCAGCAGCTTATGGGGCGGGGGCCAAGAGACCCAGTACTTC.

V is TRBV19 and J is TRBJ2-6; the D gene could be TRBD1 or TRBD2 (6 bases each). Per germline, CDR1 LNHDA and CDR2 SQIVND (reference sequence). The CDR3 contains 17 residues. Trimming shortened V by 7 bases and J by 2 bases, and 18 bases separated the two germline ends. The CDR3 protein is CASTRPGALPGANVLTF. DNA of the CDR3: TGTGCCAGTACCAGGCCGGGGGCGCTACCTGGGGCCAACGTCCTGACTTTC.